Detailed here is one T cell receptor beta chain. The sample belongs to a study of blood T cell repertoires in COVID-19. As for the study in general: The United States, Italy and Spain supplied acute and convalescent COVID-19 samples. The analysed material was cDNA or gDNA that came from T cells, B-cell-depleted T cells, or PBMCs.

Original analysis: Cell counts per sample came from amplifying reference gene primers. The protocol was immunoSEQ multiplex PCR, while the TCRdb copy is restricted to in-frame clones and leaves out a portion. For V, J and clone size, that table is used; D and trimming come from the DNA. This repertoire shows some 150,000 clones, around 75% found once; its top ten account for about 15%. The length of the CDR3 is 15 residues. The material sequenced was peripheral blood. V is TRBV21-1 and J is TRBJ1-3; the table's D call, TRBD1, has no DNA check behind it. TRBV21-1 is given as a pseudogene. This sequence originates from a woman older than 75 with acute or convalescent COVID-19. This CDR3 is CASSNTGTIADTIYF. CDR3 bases: TGTGCCAGCAGCAACACAGGGACCATTGCGGACACCATATATTTT.